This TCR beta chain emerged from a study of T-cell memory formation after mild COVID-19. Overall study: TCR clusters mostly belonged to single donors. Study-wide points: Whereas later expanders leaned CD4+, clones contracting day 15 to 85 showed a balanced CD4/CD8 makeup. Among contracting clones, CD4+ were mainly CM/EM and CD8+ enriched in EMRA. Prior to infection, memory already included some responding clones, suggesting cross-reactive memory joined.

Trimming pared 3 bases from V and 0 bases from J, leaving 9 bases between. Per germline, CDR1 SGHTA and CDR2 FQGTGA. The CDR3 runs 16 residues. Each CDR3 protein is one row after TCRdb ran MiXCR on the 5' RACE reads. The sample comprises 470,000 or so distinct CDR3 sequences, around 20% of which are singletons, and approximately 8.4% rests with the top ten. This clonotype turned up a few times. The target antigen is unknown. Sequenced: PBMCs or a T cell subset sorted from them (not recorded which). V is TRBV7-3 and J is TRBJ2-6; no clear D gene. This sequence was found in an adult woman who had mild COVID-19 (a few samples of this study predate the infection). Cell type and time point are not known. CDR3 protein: CASSFGLCSGANVLTF. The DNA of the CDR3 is TGTGCCAGCAGCTTCGGGCTGTGCTCTGGGGCCAACGTCCTGACTTTC.